This T cell receptor beta chain was documented in a study of blood T cell repertoires in COVID-19. Study information: Samples representing acute and convalescent COVID-19 were sourced from the United States, Italy and Spain.

Cohorts were assigned according to the clinical history that participants reported. The V gene's germline CDR1 is LNHNV and CDR2 YYDKDF (reference sequence). The V gene lost 4 bases and the J gene lost 9 bases, with 19 bases spanning the gap. CDR3 length: 15 amino acids. Authors' methods: The assay estimated nucleated cells by amplifying reference gene primers. Generated by immunoSEQ multiplex PCR, the TCRdb table keeps only in-frame clones and is missing some. Clone size and V and J calls were adopted from that table, with D and trimming inferred from the DNA. This table has roughly 300,000 clones, under 90% appearing once.

The V gene is TRBV15, the J gene TRBJ2-1; TRBD1 is a possible D gene (6 bases). The TCR originated in a man aged 30 to 39 who had recovered from COVID-19. The specimen sequenced was PBMCs or T cells enriched from blood (not recorded which). CDR3 in amino acids: CATSIGQPRLPEQFF. The DNA of the CDR3 is TGTGCCACCAGCATCGGACAGCCGCGTCTGCCTGAGCAGTTCTTC.